This entry is about one T cell receptor beta chain. As yet, its antigen is unknown. These data belong to a study of PD-1 blockade in classical Hodgkin lymphoma. Whole-study findings and limits: Reported findings placed baseline TCR diversity lower in newly diagnosed patients (compared with healthy donors). The authors excluded patients who started nivolumab under 1 year after ASCT. A significant rise in TCR diversity by C4D1 was seen for CD4+ but not CD8+ cells.

Assay used: immunoSEQ multiplex PCR; TCRdb lists only in-frame clones, some missing. The data show more than 50,000 clones, with 75% to 90% seen just once and about 15% held by the top ten. With 6 bases removed from V and 7 bases from J, the gap between germline ends came to 15 bases. Per the germline V gene, CDR1 is GTSNPN and CDR2 is SVGIG (reference sequence). This CDR3 is 12 amino acids long. Every patient relapsed after autologous stem cell transplantation, and brentuximab vedotin exposure varied. The chain uses TRBV30 and TRBJ1-1; weak D call: TRBD1 (5 bases). This sample comprised peripheral blood mononuclear cells (PBMCs), obtained at baseline. The receptor was derived from a human donor with classical Hodgkin lymphoma. The CDR3: CACVGLRGEAFF. DNA for the CDR3: TGTGCCTGCGTGGGGTTAAGGGGTGAAGCTTTCTTT.